These T cell receptor beta chains were read from a single sample in a study of blood T cell repertoires in COVID-19. Profiling relied on immunoSEQ multiplex PCR, and the TCRdb table lists in-frame clones only, not all of them. The sample carries approximately 390,000 clones, nearly 90% recorded once. Sequenced: peripheral blood. The receptors shown here come from a man between 18 and 29 years old with active or convalescent COVID-19. CDR3s include the opening cysteine and the closing phenylalanine or tryptophan. The order of the fields is CDR3 DNA, CDR3 protein, V gene, J gene, clone size, D gene. A D gene is named only where the DNA matches it firmly. Clone size appears in some rows only: once, few, many, or a class for an expanded clone.

CDR3nt: TGTGCCAGCAGCTTAGGGACTAGCGGGGGGCAGGGTGAGCAGTTCTTC
CDR3aa: CASSLGTSGGQGEQFF
v_gene: TRBV7-2
j_gene: TRBJ2-1
abundance: .
d_gene: TRBD2

CDR3nt: TGTGCCAGCAGCCAACGGGGGGAAGTTAATTCACCCCTCCACTTT
CDR3aa: CASSQRGEVNSPLHF
v_gene: TRBV9
j_gene: TRBJ1-6
abundance: .
d_gene: .

CDR3nt: TGTGCCAGCAGTATGTTCTCAGGGAATTCACCCCTCCACTTT
CDR3aa: CASSMFSGNSPLHF
v_gene: TRBV28
j_gene: TRBJ1-6
abundance: .
d_gene: .

CDR3nt: TGTGCCAGCAGCTCTTGGGGAGGGAGGAATGAGCAGTTCTTC
CDR3aa: CASSSWGGRNEQFF
v_gene: TRBV5-4
j_gene: TRBJ2-1
abundance: .
d_gene: TRBD2

CDR3nt: TGTGCCAGCAGTCTTCCCGGGTGGAACGAGCAGTACTTC
CDR3aa: CASSLPGWNEQYF
v_gene: TRBV28
j_gene: TRBJ2-7
abundance: .
d_gene: .

CDR3nt: TGTGCCAGCAGCTATGGGGGGACAGGGACCTACGAGCAGTACTTC
CDR3aa: CASSYGGTGTYEQYF
v_gene: TRBV7-3
j_gene: TRBJ2-7
abundance: .
d_gene: TRBD1

CDR3nt: TGTGCCAGCATCGAAGGGGGCCTCTATGGCTACACCTTC
CDR3aa: CASIEGGLYGYTF
v_gene: TRBV7-2
j_gene: TRBJ1-2
abundance: .
d_gene: TRBD1

CDR3nt: TGTGCCAGCAGTTGGACAGGGGGCACCGAGCAGTACTTC
CDR3aa: CASSWTGGTEQYF
v_gene: TRBV27
j_gene: TRBJ2-7
abundance: .
d_gene: TRBD1

CDR3nt: TGCAGTGCCAAAGACAGGGGCGGCTACACCTTC
CDR3aa: CSAKDRGGYTF
v_gene: TRBV20-1
j_gene: TRBJ1-2
abundance: once
d_gene: TRBD1

CDR3nt: TGCAGCGTTGGGATAGGGGGCACTGAAGCTTTCTTT
CDR3aa: CSVGIGGTEAFF
v_gene: TRBV29-1
j_gene: TRBJ1-1
abundance: .
d_gene: .

CDR3nt: TGTGCCAGCAGTGACTCAGGGGCGTTAAGGAACACCGGGGAGCTGTTTTTT
CDR3aa: CASSDSGALRNTGELFF
v_gene: TRBV6-4
j_gene: TRBJ2-2
abundance: .
d_gene: .

CDR3nt: TGTGCCAGCAGCTTATTAGCGGGGGATTCCTACAATGAGCAGTTCTTC
CDR3aa: CASSLLAGDSYNEQFF
v_gene: TRBV7-3
j_gene: TRBJ2-1
abundance: few
d_gene: TRBD2

CDR3nt: TGTGCCAGCAGCCAACCAAGAACAGGGGATAGCTCCTACGAGCAGTACTTC
CDR3aa: CASSQPRTGDSSYEQYF
v_gene: TRBV3-1/TRBV3-2
j_gene: TRBJ2-7
abundance: .
d_gene: TRBD1

CDR3nt: TGTGCCAGTAGTCCCTCGGGAAGCGCTGGAAACACCATATATTTT
CDR3aa: CASSPSGSAGNTIYF
v_gene: TRBV19
j_gene: TRBJ1-3
abundance: .
d_gene: .

CDR3nt: TGCGCCACCTCGACAGGGAGCTCTGGAAACACCATATATTTT
CDR3aa: CATSTGSSGNTIYF
v_gene: TRBV5-1
j_gene: TRBJ1-3
abundance: .
d_gene: TRBD1

CDR3nt: TGTGCCAGCAGCCAACAGGGGTCTGGAAACACCATATATTTT
CDR3aa: CASSQQGSGNTIYF
v_gene: TRBV13
j_gene: TRBJ1-3
abundance: .
d_gene: TRBD1

CDR3nt: TGTGCCACTTCTCTTGAACAGGGGGCTGGCTACACCTTC
CDR3aa: CATSLEQGAGYTF
v_gene: TRBV10-3
j_gene: TRBJ1-2
abundance: .
d_gene: TRBD1

CDR3nt: TGTGCCAGCAGTTATACAGGGGACTATGGCTACACCTTC
CDR3aa: CASSYTGDYGYTF
v_gene: TRBV6-5
j_gene: TRBJ1-2
abundance: .
d_gene: TRBD1

CDR3nt: TGCGCCAGCAGCTTCTTAGCGGGAGGAAGCCAAGAGACCCAGTACTTC
CDR3aa: CASSFLAGGSQETQYF
v_gene: TRBV5-1
j_gene: TRBJ2-5
abundance: .
d_gene: TRBD2

CDR3nt: TGTGCCAGCAGCCCGCGACTGGGACTAGCGGACTACGAGCAGTACTTC
CDR3aa: CASSPRLGLADYEQYF
v_gene: TRBV5-4
j_gene: TRBJ2-7
abundance: .
d_gene: TRBD2

CDR3nt: TGTGCCAGCAGCTGGGACAGGGAAGAGACCCAGTACTTC
CDR3aa: CASSWDREETQYF
v_gene: TRBV7-9
j_gene: TRBJ2-5
abundance: .
d_gene: TRBD1

CDR3nt: TGTGCCAGCAGCTACGGACTAGCGGACTACACGGATACGCAGTATTTT
CDR3aa: CASSYGLADYTDTQYF
v_gene: TRBV7-9
j_gene: TRBJ2-3
abundance: once
d_gene: TRBD2

CDR3nt: TGTGCCATCAGTTCTAGCGTCACCGGGGAGCTGTTTTTT
CDR3aa: CAISSSVTGELFF
v_gene: TRBV10-3
j_gene: TRBJ2-2
abundance: .
d_gene: .

CDR3nt: TGTGCCAGCAGTGTAAACACTGAAGCTTTCTTT
CDR3aa: CASSVNTEAFF
v_gene: TRBV12-3/TRBV12-4
j_gene: TRBJ1-1
abundance: .
d_gene: .

CDR3nt: TGTGCCAGCAGTTACGAAGGTCTAGTCTCGTTCTTC
CDR3aa: CASSYEGLVSFF
v_gene: TRBV6-5
j_gene: TRBJ2-1
abundance: .
d_gene: .

CDR3nt: TGTGCCAGCTCACCGCGGGAGACCCAGTACTTC
CDR3aa: CASSPRETQYF
v_gene: TRBV18
j_gene: TRBJ2-5
abundance: .
d_gene: .

CDR3nt: TGTGCCACTCGGGGGGAGAATGGCTACACCTTC
CDR3aa: CATRGENGYTF
v_gene: TRBV19
j_gene: TRBJ1-2
abundance: .
d_gene: .

CDR3nt: TGTGCCAGCTCACCACGAGGTCTTGGCACTGAAGCTTTCTTT
CDR3aa: CASSPRGLGTEAFF
v_gene: TRBV18
j_gene: TRBJ1-1
abundance: once
d_gene: .

CDR3nt: TGCGCCAGCAGCCGTGGGACTAGCGGGGACACCGGGGAGCTGTTTTTT
CDR3aa: CASSRGTSGDTGELFF
v_gene: TRBV4-1
j_gene: TRBJ2-2
abundance: .
d_gene: TRBD2

CDR3nt: TGTGCCATCAGTGGAAACAGGGGTGAAAACATTCAGTACTTC
CDR3aa: CAISGNRGENIQYF
v_gene: TRBV10-3
j_gene: TRBJ2-4
abundance: .
d_gene: TRBD1

CDR3nt: TGTGCCATCGGACCGGGACAGGGTTTTAGCGAGCAGTACTTC
CDR3aa: CAIGPGQGFSEQYF
v_gene: TRBV10-3
j_gene: TRBJ2-7
abundance: .
d_gene: TRBD1

CDR3nt: TGCGCCAGCAGCCTCCGGGGGAGCTCCTACAATGAGCAGTTCTTC
CDR3aa: CASSLRGSSYNEQFF
v_gene: TRBV5-1
j_gene: TRBJ2-1
abundance: .
d_gene: .

CDR3nt: TGTGCCAGCTCACCCCAATTGGACAGGGGAGGCGGCTACACCTTC
CDR3aa: CASSPQLDRGGGYTF
v_gene: TRBV18
j_gene: TRBJ1-2
abundance: .
d_gene: TRBD1

CDR3nt: TGTGCCAGCAGCCGACAGGTCACAGAGCAGTACTTC
CDR3aa: CASSRQVTEQYF
v_gene: TRBV7-2
j_gene: TRBJ2-7
abundance: .
d_gene: .

CDR3nt: TGTGCCAGCAGTCGGCCCGAGGGCTATGGCTACACCTTC
CDR3aa: CASSRPEGYGYTF
v_gene: TRBV6-1
j_gene: TRBJ1-2
abundance: .
d_gene: .

CDR3nt: TGCGCCAGCAGCCCGGCTGCAGGGGCCACTGAAGCTTTCTTT
CDR3aa: CASSPAAGATEAFF
v_gene: TRBV5-1
j_gene: TRBJ1-1
abundance: once
d_gene: .

CDR3nt: TGTGCCAGCAGCACGCGGACTAGCACAGATACGCAGTATTTT
CDR3aa: CASSTRTSTDTQYF
v_gene: TRBV7-9
j_gene: TRBJ2-3
abundance: once
d_gene: .

CDR3nt: TGTGCCAGCAGCCAACCTCGACTGGATGAAAAACTGTTTTTT
CDR3aa: CASSQPRLDEKLFF
v_gene: TRBV14
j_gene: TRBJ1-4
abundance: .
d_gene: .

CDR3nt: TGCGCCAGCAGCCTCCGGGACTCGGTCCTAAATGAGCAGTTCTTC
CDR3aa: CASSLRDSVLNEQFF
v_gene: TRBV4-3
j_gene: TRBJ2-1
abundance: .
d_gene: .

CDR3nt: TGTGCCAGCAGTTCCCTTTTGAGGGAGACCCAGTACTTC
CDR3aa: CASSSLLRETQYF
v_gene: TRBV28
j_gene: TRBJ2-5
abundance: .
d_gene: .

CDR3nt: TGTGCCAGCAGCAAAACCTTGGCCAGTGAGACAGTGAACAATCAGCCCCAGCATTTT
CDR3aa: CASSKTLASETVNNQPQHF
v_gene: TRBV4-2
j_gene: TRBJ1-5
abundance: few
d_gene: .

CDR3nt: TGCAGCACTGACAGGGGGCGGACTGAAGCTTTCTTT
CDR3aa: CSTDRGRTEAFF
v_gene: TRBV29-1
j_gene: TRBJ1-1
abundance: .
d_gene: TRBD1

CDR3nt: TGTGCCAGCAGTACCCGGGACACCCTCTCCTACGAGCAGTACTTC
CDR3aa: CASSTRDTLSYEQYF
v_gene: TRBV28
j_gene: TRBJ2-7
abundance: .
d_gene: .

CDR3nt: TGTGCCAGCAGCTTAGAAGTTGGCGGGGGGCGCCACGGGACCCAGTACTTC
CDR3aa: CASSLEVGGGRHGTQYF
v_gene: TRBV11-2
j_gene: TRBJ2-5
abundance: .
d_gene: TRBD2

CDR3nt: TGTGCCAGTACCAGGGGTAATCAGCCCCAGCATTTT
CDR3aa: CASTRGNQPQHF
v_gene: TRBV19
j_gene: TRBJ1-5
abundance: many
d_gene: .

CDR3nt: TGTGCCACCAGTGATTCCGACAGTAACACTGAAGCTTTCTTT
CDR3aa: CATSDSDSNTEAFF
v_gene: TRBV24-1
j_gene: TRBJ1-1
abundance: .
d_gene: .

CDR3nt: TGTGCCAGTAGGCCCGGGACATGGAGTGGCTACACCTTC
CDR3aa: CASRPGTWSGYTF
v_gene: TRBV19
j_gene: TRBJ1-2
abundance: .
d_gene: .

CDR3nt: TGTGCCACCCAGGAAGCCGGGGGTGAACAGCCCCAGCATTTT
CDR3aa: CATQEAGGEQPQHF
v_gene: TRBV24-1
j_gene: TRBJ1-5
abundance: few
d_gene: .

CDR3nt: TGTGCCACCAGTGACCCCGACAGGGAGGTAGATACGCAGTATTTT
CDR3aa: CATSDPDREVDTQYF
v_gene: TRBV24-1
j_gene: TRBJ2-3
abundance: .
d_gene: .

CDR3nt: TGTGCCAGCAGCTTAGTGTCGGACAGGTCTCCTATGTGGGACACTGAAGCTTTCTTT
CDR3aa: CASSLVSDRSPMWDTEAFF
v_gene: TRBV7-2
j_gene: TRBJ1-1
abundance: .
d_gene: TRBD1

CDR3nt: TGTGCCAGCAGACCTCGCAACTCTGGGGCCAACGTGCTGACTTTC
CDR3aa: CASRPRNSGANVLTF
v_gene: TRBV6-5
j_gene: TRBJ2-6
abundance: .
d_gene: .

CDR3nt: TGTGCCAGCAGCGTTAGCGGGAGTTTAGATACGCAGTATTTT
CDR3aa: CASSVSGSLDTQYF
v_gene: TRBV5-6
j_gene: TRBJ2-3
abundance: once
d_gene: TRBD2

CDR3nt: TGTGCCAGCAGCGTAGTCGGAACAGGCTGGAACACTGAAGCTTTCTTT
CDR3aa: CASSVVGTGWNTEAFF
v_gene: TRBV9
j_gene: TRBJ1-1
abundance: .
d_gene: .